The clone carrying this TCR beta chain was detected once. Its specificity is unknown. From germline, CDR1 is SGDLS and CDR2 YYNGEE. The V end was cut by 2 bases, the J end by 2 bases, with 10 bases between. This CDR3 is 15 amino acids long. Stated time point: week 47, end of study. One vaccine dose held 300 ug of mutant IDH1 20-mer peptide and came with topical imiquimod. The record originates from a study of a mutant IDH1 vaccine in newly diagnosed glioma. Across the study: Treatment recipients were about 62% male and about 40% female, and their mean age was around 37 years.

The table came from immunoSEQ multiplex PCR; TCRdb's copy has only in-frame clones and leaves some out. The repertoire holds 58,000 or so clones, with roughly four fifths as singletons. Broader study findings: Patients mounted vaccine-induced immune responses in 93.3% of cases.

This chain joins TRBV9 and TRBJ1-4; the D is unclear. The sample was PBMCs, taken from a glioma patient whose treatment included an IDH1 peptide vaccine. The origin of this receptor is a woman aged 45-65 years with glioma. CDR3 residues: CASSVGLGTNEKLFF. CDR3 DNA sequence: TGTGCCAGCAGCGTCGGGTTGGGCACTAATGAAAAACTGTTTTTT.